Each of the 24 T cell receptor beta chains below was sequenced from the same sample in a study of cytomegalovirus exposure and HLA in healthy donors. Researchers ran the PCR with 60 Vbeta and 13 Jbeta primers. TCRdb's copy holds only in-frame clones and misses some; the assay was immunoSEQ multiplex PCR. The data hold around 120,000 clones, with roughly 80% observed a single time. Specimen: PBMCs. Receptors originate from a man aged 30 to 45 in good health and CMV-seronegative.

The V gene is TRBV6-1, the J gene TRBJ2-1, with D perhaps TRBD1 (6 bases). Deletions cut 4 bases from V and 2 bases from J, with 18 bases between. Germline values: CDR1 MNHNS, CDR2 SASEGT. CDR3 length equals 17 residues. The chain's CDR3 is CASSVGRGRGTYNEQFF. DNA for the CDR3: TGTGCCAGCAGTGTCGGTCGGGGCAGGGGTACCTACAATGAGCAGTTCTTC.

V and J are TRBV10-3 and TRBJ1-1, with 8 bases aligning to TRBD1. CDR1 is ENHRY and CDR2 is SYGVKD in the germline V gene. The CDR3 consists of 14 residues. V shed 7 bases, J shed 6 bases, and the junction held 10 bases outside the gene matches. This chain's CDR3 is CAINRDRSFSEAFF. CDR3 sequence (DNA): TGTGCCATCAACAGGGACAGGAGCTTTTCTGAAGCTTTCTTT.

The table lists this clone with a count of one. V and J are TRBV7-9 and TRBJ1-6; tentative D call: TRBD1 (6 bases). The CDR3 totals 15 residues. The V gene lost 4 bases and the J gene lost 4 bases, with 11 bases spanning the gap. The germline V gene encodes CDR1 SEHNR and CDR2 FQNEAQ (reference sequence). CDR3 nucleotide sequence: TGTGCCAGCAGCTCGGACAGAGCTTATAATTCACCCCTCCACTTT. Translating gives CASSSDRAYNSPLHF.

The chain carries TRBV18 and TRBJ1-5, with TRBD1 matching over 7 bases. The CDR3 loop spans 15 amino acids. Germline loops: CDR1 KGHSH, CDR2 LQKENI. V was pared by 3 bases and J by 6 bases, with 8 bases of the junction left unmatched. CDR3 residues: CASSPDRSSIQPQHF. The CDR3 region has the DNA TGTGCCAGCTCACCGGACAGGTCTTCGATTCAGCCCCAGCATTTT.

V gene TRBV10-2 combines with J gene TRBJ2-1; TRBD2 agrees at 13 bases. Germline V gene lookup returns CDR1 WSHSY and CDR2 SAAADI. The length of the CDR3 is 15 residues. V was pared by 6 bases and J by 9 bases, with 8 bases of the junction left unmatched. In nucleotides, the CDR3 is TGCGCCAGCAGATTACTAGCGGGAGGGCCGGGTGAGCAGTTCTTC. This gives the protein CASRLLAGGPGEQFF.

V gene TRBV9 combines with J gene TRBJ1-1; 7 nucleotides agree with TRBD1. The J segment lost 5 bases and the V segment lost 5 bases, leaving 9 bases of the junction unmatched. The CDR3 runs to 14 residues. Germline V gene data show CDR1 as SGDLS and CDR2 as YYNGEE. In nucleotides, the CDR3 is TGTGCCAGCAGTCCCCAGGGGGATCGGACTGAAGCTTTCTTT. Protein product: CASSPQGDRTEAFF.

The chain combines TRBV6-5 with TRBJ1-3, with D possibly being TRBD1 (6 bases). V was clipped by 4 bases and J by 3 bases, with 10 bases between them. CDR3 size: 14 residues. Germline lookup yields CDR1 MNHEY and CDR2 SVGAGI. Here the CDR3 DNA reads TGTGCCAGCAGTTTTACAGGGAGTGGAAACACCATATATTTT. Amino acid sequence: CASSFTGSGNTIYF.

V and J are TRBV30 and TRBJ2-5; no firm D call. CDR1 GTSNPN and CDR2 SVGIG come from the germline V gene (reference sequence). The CDR3 has 12 residues. V was shortened by 4 bases and J by 5 bases, with 11 bases between the two germline ends. For the CDR3, the DNA is TGTGCCTGGACCTATTCTAGGGAGACCCAGTACTTC. The encoded protein is CAWTYSRETQYF.

The J gene is TRBJ2-2, the V gene TRBV10-1, with D perhaps matching TRBD2 (6 bases). CDR1 and CDR2 (germline): WNHNN, SYGVQD (reference sequence). CDR3 size: 14 residues. V shed 4 bases and J shed 4 bases, with 10 bases lying between them. CDR3 in DNA: TGCGCCAGCAGTGTGGGGGGAGGCACCGGGGAGCTGTTTTTT. Its translation is CASSVGGGTGELFF.

In this sample, this clone turned up a few times. V gene TRBV27 combines with J gene TRBJ1-5, with 7 positions matching TRBD1. The CDR3 is 16 residues long. Per germline, CDR1 MNHEY and CDR2 SMNVEV (reference sequence). Germline trimming cut 1 base from V and 6 bases from J; bases unmatched to any gene: 9. The CDR3, as DNA: TGTGCCAGCAGTTTATTAGGGGGCGAATCATCTCAGCCCCAGCATTTT. It codes for CASSLLGGESSQPQHF.

This chain connects TRBV11-2 to TRBJ2-7; possible D gene TRBD2, 5 bases. The V and J ends lost 5 bases and 9 bases respectively, with 11 bases between them. Germline CDR1 reads SGHAT; CDR2 reads FQNNGV. CDR3 length equals 11 residues. CDR3 protein: CASSPLRGQYF. DNA for the CDR3: TGTGCCAGCAGCCCCCTCCGGGGGCAGTACTTC.

Only one count was recorded for this clone. The chain has TRBV4-2 and TRBJ2-3; TRBD2 matches 10 bases. The CDR3 totals 19 residues. Looked up from germline, CDR1 is LGHNA and CDR2 is YNFKEQ. The V gene end was trimmed by 0 bases and the J gene end by 1 base; junction bases not matched to a gene: 10. The CDR3 reads CASSQDPPRLAGRTDTQYF. DNA of the CDR3: TGTGCCAGCAGCCAAGATCCGCCCAGACTAGCGGGTCGCACAGATACGCAGTATTTT.

The gene calls are TRBV5-6 and TRBJ2-1; 7 bases agree with TRBD2. CDR3 length: 15 amino acids. The germline CDR1 and CDR2 sequences are SGHDT and YYEEEE. V lost 2 bases and J lost 7; bases outside the gene matches: 9. The CDR3 spells CASSFGILGGNEQFF. The DNA for the CDR3 is TGTGCCAGCAGCTTCGGGATTCTCGGGGGGAATGAGCAGTTCTTC.

The V gene is TRBV9, the J gene TRBJ1-2; 8 bases are a match to TRBD1. The CDR3 runs 14 residues. With 4 bases clipped from V and 8 bases from J, the junction kept 10 bases outside the gene matches. The V gene's germline CDR1 is SGDLS and CDR2 YYNGEE. The CDR3 sequence: CASSTQTGVEGYTF. CDR3 nucleotides: TGTGCCAGCAGCACCCAGACAGGGGTGGAGGGCTACACCTTC.

The V and J genes are TRBV4-1 and TRBJ2-7, with 8 bases fitting TRBD2. The germline V gene has CDR1 MGHRA and CDR2 YSYEKL. With 1 base clipped from V and 3 bases from J, the junction kept 8 bases outside the gene matches. CDR3 length: 16 amino acids. The CDR3 DNA reads as TGCGCCAGCAGCCAAGCGAGGCTAGCGGGTGTCTACGAGCAGTACTTC. Translated: CASSQARLAGVYEQYF.

The CDR3 protein is CASSSRGEQYF. For the CDR3, the DNA is TGTGCCAGCAGCAGTAGGGGGGAGCAGTACTTC. The chain is built from TRBV5-6 and TRBJ2-7; possibly TRBD1 for D (6 bases). The germline CDR1 and CDR2 sequences are SGHDT and YYEEEE. Trimming cost V 4 bases and J 7 bases, with 9 bases left between them. This CDR3 is 11 amino acids long.

The CDR3 spells CASGLTTGGFSTEAFF. For the CDR3, the DNA is TGTGCTAGTGGTTTGACGACAGGGGGCTTTAGCACTGAAGCTTTCTTT. The chain uses TRBV12-5 and TRBJ1-1, with TRBD1 identical over 10 bases. Germline loops: CDR1 LGHNT, CDR2 FRNRAP. Losses at the gene ends were 2 bases for V and 4 bases for J; bases not matched to a gene: 7. The CDR3 sequence is 16 residues long.

V and J are TRBV6-1 and TRBJ2-5; D not certain. Trimming took 4 bases from V and 0 from J, leaving 6 bases between them. From germline, CDR1 is MNHNS and CDR2 SASEGT. The CDR3 runs to 13 residues. The CDR3 region has the DNA TGTGCCAGCAGTGCCCGGGACCAAGAGACCCAGTACTTC. This gives the protein CASSARDQETQYF.

The genes are TRBV27 and TRBJ2-2; 13 bases are a match to TRBD2. The ends lost 3 bases at V and 2 bases at J; junction bases unmatched: 3. The CDR3 totals 17 residues. The germline V gene has CDR1 MNHEY and CDR2 SMNVEV (reference sequence). DNA of the CDR3: TGTGCCAGCAGTTTCCGACTAGCGGGAGGCAACACCGGGGAGCTGTTTTTT. Protein: CASSFRLAGGNTGELFF.

The J gene is TRBJ2-3, the V gene TRBV18; the match to TRBD2 covers 10 bases. Unmatched junction bases numbered 6, after V lost 5 bases and J lost 1 base. The CDR3 runs to 16 residues. Germline values: CDR1 KGHSH, CDR2 LQKENI. CDR3 sequence (DNA): TGTGCCAGCTCAGAGCTAGCGGGAGAAGGCACAGATACGCAGTATTTT. Translated, it gives CASSELAGEGTDTQYF.

The rearrangement uses TRBV7-9 and TRBJ1-1, with 11 bases that match TRBD1. V shed 6 bases and J 1 base; nucleotides not matched to a gene: 13. CDR1 and CDR2 from the germline V gene are SEHNR and FQNEAQ (reference sequence). This CDR3 is built from 18 residues. CDR3 DNA sequence: TGTGCCAGCAGATCAATGGGACAGGGGGATAGGTGGAACACTGAAGCTTTCTTT. Protein sequence: CASRSMGQGDRWNTEAFF.

The chain is built from TRBV27 and TRBJ1-2; 10 bases are shared with TRBD1. Looked up from germline, CDR1 is MNHEY and CDR2 is SMNVEV (reference sequence). The CDR3 totals 15 residues. V was pared by 5 bases and J by 3 bases, with 6 bases of the junction left unmatched. CDR3 protein: CASSLTGGMDYGYTF. The DNA of the CDR3 is TGTGCCAGCAGTCTGACAGGGGGCATGGACTATGGCTACACCTTC.

Concerning this clone: An end of the junction does not agree with germline; a read error may underlie this. The chain recombines TRBV15 with TRBJ1-5; maybe TRBD1 (5 bases). The CDR3 is 14 amino acids. Germline values: CDR1 LNHNV, CDR2 YYDKDF (reference sequence). CDR3 sequence (DNA): TGTGCCGCCAGCAGAGAGAGCGGGGCTCAGCCCCAGCATTTT. This sequence encodes CAASRESGAQPQHF.

In DNA, the CDR3 is TGTGCCAGCAGCTTAGCGGCAGGGGGCGTTGGGCCCCTCCACTTT. Protein sequence: CASSLAAGGVGPLHF. This rearrangement joins TRBV7-2 to TRBJ1-6; 8 nucleotides align to TRBD1. The germline V gene encodes CDR1 SGHTA and CDR2 FQGNSA. The CDR3 is 15 amino acids. The V gene end was trimmed by 0 bases and the J gene end by 13 bases; junction bases not matched to a gene: 8.